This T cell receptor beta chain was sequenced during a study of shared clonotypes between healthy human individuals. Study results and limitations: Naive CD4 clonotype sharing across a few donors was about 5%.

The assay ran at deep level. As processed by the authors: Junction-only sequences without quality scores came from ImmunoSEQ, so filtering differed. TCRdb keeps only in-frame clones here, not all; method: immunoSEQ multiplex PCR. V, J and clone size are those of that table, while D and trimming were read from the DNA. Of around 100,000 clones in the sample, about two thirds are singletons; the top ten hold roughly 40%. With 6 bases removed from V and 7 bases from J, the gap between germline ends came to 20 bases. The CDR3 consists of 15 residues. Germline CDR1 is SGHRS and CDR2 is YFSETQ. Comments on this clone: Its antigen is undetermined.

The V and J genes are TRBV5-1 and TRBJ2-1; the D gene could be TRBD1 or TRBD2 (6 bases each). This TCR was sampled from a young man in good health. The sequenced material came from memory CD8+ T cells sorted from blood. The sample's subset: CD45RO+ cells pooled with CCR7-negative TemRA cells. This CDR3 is CASTQGGGKGNEQFF. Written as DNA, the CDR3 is TGCGCCAGCACCCAAGGGGGAGGTAAGGGTAATGAGCAGTTCTTC.